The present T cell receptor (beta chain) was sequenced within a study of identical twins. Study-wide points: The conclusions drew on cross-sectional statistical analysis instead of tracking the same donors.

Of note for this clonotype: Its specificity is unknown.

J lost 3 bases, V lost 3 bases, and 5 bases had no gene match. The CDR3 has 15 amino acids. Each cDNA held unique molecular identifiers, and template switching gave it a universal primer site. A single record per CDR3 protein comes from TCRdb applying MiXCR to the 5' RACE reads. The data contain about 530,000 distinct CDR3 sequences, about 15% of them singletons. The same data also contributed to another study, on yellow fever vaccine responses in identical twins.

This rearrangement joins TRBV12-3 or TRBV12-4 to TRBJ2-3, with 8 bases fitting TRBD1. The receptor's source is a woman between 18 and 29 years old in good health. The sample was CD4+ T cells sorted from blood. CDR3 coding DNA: TGTGCCAGCAGTTTTCAGGACAGGGTTACAGATACGCAGTATTTT. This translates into CASSFQDRVTDTQYF.